Following are 11 T cell receptor beta chains from one sample sequenced in a study of blood T cell repertoires in COVID-19. TCRdb's copy holds only in-frame clones and misses some; the assay was immunoSEQ multiplex PCR. The sample holds some 110,000 clones, 71% seen once. The sequencing input was peripheral blood. Receptors originate from a human donor with acute or convalescent COVID-19. The donor label of this sample is uncertain.

This sequence joins TRBV18 and TRBJ1-2; 7 positions match TRBD1. The germline V gene has CDR1 KGHSH and CDR2 LQKENI. The CDR3 totals 14 residues. With V trimmed by 2 bases and J by 8 bases, 8 bases remained unmatched. The CDR3 bases are TGTGCCAGCTCACCAGAGACAGGGCGGTACGGCTACACCTTC. This sequence encodes CASSPETGRYGYTF.

V gene TRBV6-5 combines with J gene TRBJ1-2; tentative D call: TRBD1 (5 bases). Trimming left V 6 bases short and J 2 bases short, with 10 bases between. Germline V CDR1 and CDR2: MNHEY, SVGAGI. CDR3 length: 13 residues. In nucleotides, the CDR3 is TGTGCCAGCAGGTCTCAGGGAAACTATGGCTACACCTTC. It codes for CASRSQGNYGYTF.

This clone was picked up a small number of times. V and J are TRBV9 and TRBJ2-3; D may be TRBD2 (6 bases). The CDR3 is 16 residues long. Trimming took 3 bases from V and 0 from J, leaving 14 bases between them. The germline V gene encodes CDR1 SGDLS and CDR2 YYNGEE. CDR3 sequence: CASSAHLGGSTDTQYF. The CDR3, as DNA: TGTGCCAGCAGCGCCCACCTGGGAGGTAGCACAGATACGCAGTATTTT.

V usage is TRBV18 and J usage is TRBJ1-2, with no clear D. CDR3 length: 14 residues. Germline CDR1 and CDR2: KGHSH and LQKENI. V lost 3 bases and J 3 bases, leaving 11 bases between the germline ends. As DNA, the CDR3 is TGTGCCAGCTCACCTCCTACAGCTTACTATGGCTACACCTTC. Its translation: CASSPPTAYYGYTF.

The chain employs TRBV19 and TRBJ1-5; D perhaps matches TRBD1 (5 bases). The germline V gene has CDR1 LNHDA and CDR2 SQIVND (reference sequence). V was cut by 6 bases and J by 4 bases, with 13 bases left in between. The CDR3 extends over 14 amino acids. In DNA form, the CDR3 reads TGTGCCAGTAGAACAGTGGAGGGGAATCAGCCCCAGCATTTT. Translated: CASRTVEGNQPQHF.

This clone appeared a few times. The J gene is TRBJ1-1, the V gene TRBV7-3; TRBD1 matches 12 bases. Germline trimming cut 4 bases from V and 10 bases from J; bases unmatched to any gene: 13. The CDR3 has 16 amino acids. Germline CDR1 is SGHTA and CDR2 is FQGTGA. CDR3 nucleotide sequence: TGTGCCAGCAGCTCCTCGGGACAGGGGGCATTTGAGGGAGCTTTCTTT. As protein: CASSSSGQGAFEGAFF. Together with reference TRBV7-3 and TRBJ1-1, the CDR3 gives the full variable domain: GAGVSQTPSNKVTEKGKYVELRCDPISGHTALYWYRQSLGQGPEFLIYFQGTGAADDSGLPNDRFFAVRPEGSVSTLKIQRTERGDSAVYLCASSSSGQGAFEGAFFGQGTRLTVV.

The chain is built from TRBV11-2 and TRBJ2-3; no definite D call. CDR3 length: 11 amino acids. V was clipped by 8 bases and J by 3 bases, with 6 bases between them. Germline values: CDR1 SGHAT, CDR2 FQNNGV. The CDR3 DNA follows: TGTGCCAGCGGGCATACAGATACGCAGTATTTT. Amino acids: CASGHTDTQYF.

V usage is TRBV11-2 and J usage is TRBJ1-3; D ambiguous. Trimming left V 5 bases short and J 9 bases short, with 8 bases between. The CDR3 totals 11 residues. Germline CDR1 SGHAT, CDR2 FQNNGV. This CDR3 reads CASSQAFTIYF. The DNA of the CDR3 is TGTGCCAGCAGCCAGGCGTTCACCATATATTTT.

This chain uses TRBV28 with TRBJ2-2, with TRBD2 matching over 12 bases. This CDR3 is built from 16 residues. Germline assignment: CDR1 MDHEN and CDR2 SYDVKM. Trimming removed 4 bases from V and 5 bases from J; junction bases left unmatched: 5. CDR3 sequence reads: CASSSSGGARTGELFF. In DNA form, the CDR3 reads TGTGCCAGCAGTTCTAGCGGGGGGGCCCGAACCGGGGAGCTGTTTTTT.

V and J are TRBV9 and TRBJ1-1; D is possibly TRBD1 (5 bases). The germline CDR1 and CDR2 sequences are SGDLS and YYNGEE. V was cut by 1 base and J by 3 bases, with 13 bases left in between. The CDR3 sequence is 15 residues long. CDR3 coding DNA: TGTGCCAGCAGCGTAACTTGGACAAGGGACACTGAAGCTTTCTTT. Translation gives CASSVTWTRDTEAFF.

The chain employs TRBV29-1 and TRBJ2-4; 11 nucleotides match TRBD1. CDR3 length equals 14 residues. With 7 bases clipped from V and 2 bases from J, the junction kept 4 bases outside the gene matches. Germline V gene lookup returns CDR1 SQVTM and CDR2 ANQGSEA. The CDR3 region is CSAGDRGTKNIQYF. Here the CDR3 DNA reads TGCAGCGCCGGGGACAGGGGGACCAAAAACATTCAGTACTTC.